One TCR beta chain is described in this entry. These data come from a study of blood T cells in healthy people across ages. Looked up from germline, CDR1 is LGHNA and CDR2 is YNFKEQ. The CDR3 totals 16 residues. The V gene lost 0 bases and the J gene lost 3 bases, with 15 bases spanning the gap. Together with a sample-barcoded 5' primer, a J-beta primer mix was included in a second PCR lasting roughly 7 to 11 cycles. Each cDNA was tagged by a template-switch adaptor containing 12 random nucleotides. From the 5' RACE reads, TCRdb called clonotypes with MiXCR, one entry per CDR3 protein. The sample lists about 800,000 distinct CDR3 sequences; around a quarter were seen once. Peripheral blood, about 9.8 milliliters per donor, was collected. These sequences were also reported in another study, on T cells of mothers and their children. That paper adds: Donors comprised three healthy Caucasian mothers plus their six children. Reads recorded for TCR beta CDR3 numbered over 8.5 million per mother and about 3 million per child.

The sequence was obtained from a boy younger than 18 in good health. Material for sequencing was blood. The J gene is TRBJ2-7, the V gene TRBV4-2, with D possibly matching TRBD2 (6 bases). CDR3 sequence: CASSQEWGEGFYEQYF. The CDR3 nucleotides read TGTGCCAGCAGCCAAGAATGGGGGGAAGGCTTCTACGAGCAGTACTTC.